These 31 T cell receptor beta chains came from one sample sequenced in a study of T cell repertoires in aging, cancer and after chemotherapy. Rearranged V-D-J TRB sequences were amplified with a mixed TRB-A/B primer pool. TCRdb re-called the multiplex PCR reads through MiXCR, storing one row per CDR3 protein. Of some 570 distinct CDR3 sequences in the sample, nearly 20% were seen once. TCR beta rearrangements were amplified from peripheral blood genomic DNA. Sequencing was performed on blood. These receptors originate from a human donor with a solid tumor.

About this clonotype itself: This may come from a read error, since a much larger clone is one base off. J is TRBJ1-2 and V is TRBV19; D remains ambiguous. This CDR3 comprises 12 residues. CDR1 is LNHDA and CDR2 is SQIVND in the germline V gene (reference sequence). CDR3 DNA: TGTGCCATTAGTCCTGCTAACTATGGCTACACCTTC. Translated, it gives CAISPANYGYTF.

This chain connects TRBV5-1 to TRBJ2-7; TRBD1 matches 10 bases. The length of the CDR3 is 14 residues. V gave up 3 bases and J gave up 4 bases; unmatched junction bases: 4. Germline CDR1 reads SGHRS; CDR2 reads YFSETQ. CDR3 bases: TGCGCCAGCAGCTGGGGACAGGGGAGTTACGAGCAGTACGTC. Its protein product is CASSWGQGSYEQYV.

This clonotype has just a few counts. The CDR3 bases are TGTGCCAGCAGTAGCGTGGCGCGGGGGGTGACTGAAGCTTTCTTT. It encodes CASSSVARGVTEAFF. This chain links TRBV6-2 or TRBV6-3 with TRBJ1-1; TRBD1 might be the D (5 bases). The CDR3 is 15 residues long. Trimming took 5 bases from V and 5 from J, leaving 18 bases between them. The germline CDR1 and CDR2 sequences are MNHEY and SVGEGT.

With regard to this clonotype: Being one base from a much bigger clone, this may be a read error. The chain employs TRBV11-3 and TRBJ1-1; D call uncertain. V shed 5 bases and J shed 1 base, with 8 bases lying between them. The CDR3 runs 13 residues. Germline CDR1 and CDR2: SGHNT and YENEEA. The CDR3 here is CASSREENTEAFF. The DNA for the CDR3 is TGTGCCAGCAGCCGAGAGGAGAACACTGAAGCTTTCTTT.

In its sample, this clonotype ranks as large. The rearrangement uses TRBV29-1 and TRBJ2-5; 8 positions match TRBD1. This CDR3 comprises 12 residues. Germline V gene data show CDR1 as SQVTM and CDR2 as ANQGSEA. Trimming at V came to 7 bases and at J to 5 bases, leaving 6 bases not matched to a gene. CDR3 sequence: CSGRTGWETQYF. The CDR3 DNA sequence: TGCAGCGGCCGGACAGGGTGGGAGACCCAGTACTTC.

In this sample, this clonotype turned up a few times. The V call is TRBV30, the J call TRBJ2-2, with D unclear. This CDR3 contains 16 residues. Trimming left V 0 bases short and J 1 base short, with 12 bases between. Germline CDR1 is GTSNPN and CDR2 is SVGIG (reference sequence). CDR3 DNA sequence: TGTGCCTGGAGTGTACCCCACCGAATGAACACCGGGGAGCTGTTTTTT. The encoded protein is CAWSVPHRMNTGELFF. Using reference TRBV30 and TRBJ2-2 for the parts outside the CDR3, the full variable domain is SQTIHQWPATLVQPVGSPLSLECTVEGTSNPNLYWYRQAAGRGLQLLFYSVGIGQISSEVPQNLSASRPQDRQFILSSKKLLLSDSGFYLCAWSVPHRMNTGELFFGEGSRLTVL.

The genes are TRBV28 and TRBJ2-7; TRBD1 might be the D (6 bases). V gave up 0 bases and J gave up 0 bases, with 6 bases separating them. Germline assignment: CDR1 MDHEN and CDR2 SYDVKM. The CDR3 is 14 amino acids. The CDR3 protein is CASSLWDSSYEQYF. The CDR3 bases are TGTGCCAGCAGTTTATGGGACAGCTCCTACGAGCAGTACTTC. Drawing the rest from reference TRBV28 and TRBJ2-7, the complete variable domain is DVKVTQSSRYLVKRTGEKVFLECVQDMDHENMFWYRQDPGLGLRLIYFSYDVKMKEKGDIPEGYSVSREKKERFSLILESASTNQTSMYLCASSLWDSSYEQYFGPGTRLTVT.

This clonotype was counted only a few times. This chain connects TRBV5-4 to TRBJ2-1; 8 bases are shared with TRBD2. Losses at the gene ends were 1 base for V and 1 base for J; bases not matched to a gene: 4. Per the germline V gene, CDR1 is SGHNT and CDR2 is YYREEE (reference sequence). The CDR3 is made up of 16 amino acids. CDR3 coding DNA: TGTGCCAGCAGCTTGTCAGCGGGAGTATCCTACAATGAGCAGTTCTTC. The encoded protein is CASSLSAGVSYNEQFF.

The chain is built from TRBV5-1 and TRBJ2-2, with D possibly being TRBD2 (5 bases). Germline assignment: CDR1 SGHRS and CDR2 YFSETQ. The CDR3 totals 14 residues. With 3 bases removed from V and 6 bases from J, the gap between germline ends came to 12 bases. The DNA of the CDR3 is TGCGCCAGCAGCTCGCGGGTGGCTCCCGGGGAGCTGTTTTTT. Amino acid sequence: CASSSRVAPGELFF.

Relative to its sample, this clonotype is large. The rearrangement links TRBV6-1 to TRBJ2-3; D is possibly TRBD1 or TRBD2 (5 bases each). V dropped 2 bases and J dropped 3 bases, with 12 bases sitting between them. Germline V CDR1 and CDR2: MNHNS, SASEGT. This CDR3 has 15 amino acids. The CDR3 loop is CASSESRDLTDTQYF. The CDR3 DNA is TGTGCCAGCAGTGAAAGCAGGGACCTTACAGATACGCAGTATTTT.

This clonotype is judged large. This chain uses TRBV29-1 with TRBJ2-3; a weak D match, TRBD2 (5 bases). CDR3 length: 13 amino acids. Germline V lookup: CDR1 SQVTM, CDR2 ANQGSEA. Trimming shortened V by 4 bases and J by 0 bases, and 8 bases separated the two germline ends. CDR3 protein: CSVARGSTDTQYF. The CDR3 coding sequence is TGCAGCGTTGCCCGCGGGAGCACAGATACGCAGTATTTT.

V usage is TRBV7-9 and J usage is TRBJ2-2; D possibly corresponds to TRBD1 (6 bases). The CDR3 loop spans 15 amino acids. CDR1 SEHNR and CDR2 FQNEAQ come from the germline V gene (reference sequence). V was cut by 5 bases and J by 1 base, with 11 bases left in between. The CDR3 region is CASSARGQNTGELFF. The CDR3 DNA sequence: TGTGCCAGCAGCGCGAGGGGACAGAACACCGGGGAGCTGTTTTTT.

A word on this clonotype: One end of the junction varies from germline; a read error may be responsible. The chain recombines TRBV5-1 with TRBJ1-2; D may be TRBD1 (6 bases). The CDR3 consists of 14 residues. Germline assignment: CDR1 SGHRS and CDR2 YFSETQ. CDR3 loop: CASSLNRDSHGYTF. The CDR3 DNA is TGTGCCAGCAGCTTGAACAGGGACTCACATGGCTACACCTTC. Full variable domain (remainder filled in from reference TRBV5-1 and TRBJ1-2): KAGVTQTPRYLIKTRGQQVTLSCSPISGHRSVSWYQQTPGQGLQFLFEYFSETQRNKGNFPGRFSGRQFSNSRSEMNVSTLELGDSALYLCASSLNRDSHGYTFGSGTRLTVV.

Relative to its sample, this clonotype is medium-sized. The rearrangement links TRBV30 to TRBJ2-5; D perhaps matches TRBD2 (6 bases). Trimming removed 2 bases at V and 5 bases at J, with 6 bases between. Per germline, CDR1 GTSNPN and CDR2 SVGIG (reference sequence). There are 11 residues in the CDR3. Here the CDR3 reads CAWSREETQYF. In nucleotides, the CDR3 is TGTGCCTGGAGTCGGGAGGAGACCCAGTACTTC.

The V and J genes are TRBV28 and TRBJ2-4; 8 bases fit TRBD1. The CDR3 length is 15 residues. Germline lookup yields CDR1 MDHEN and CDR2 SYDVKM. V was pared by 7 bases and J by 3 bases, with 8 bases of the junction left unmatched. CDR3 protein: CASTTIGQGKNIQYF. DNA of the CDR3: TGTGCCAGCACAACGATAGGACAGGGCAAAAACATTCAGTACTTC.

This clonotype is termed medium-sized (0.01 to 0.1%). This rearrangement joins TRBV19 to TRBJ2-3; TRBD1 matches at 8 bases. CDR1 is LNHDA and CDR2 is SQIVND in the germline V gene (reference sequence). V shed 3 bases, J shed 7 bases, and the junction held 12 bases outside the gene matches. The CDR3 length is 16 residues. The CDR3 loop reads CASSIYARGPVNTQYF. The CDR3 DNA sequence: TGTGCCAGTAGTATTTATGCCAGGGGGCCGGTGAATACGCAGTATTTT.

This clonotype is labeled hyperexpanded. Here the CDR3 DNA reads TGTGCCAGCAGCTTAGATCAGGGGGCTAACACCGGGGAGCTGTTTTTT. This encodes CASSLDQGANTGELFF. This chain connects TRBV11-3 to TRBJ2-2; 8 bases agree with TRBD1. The CDR3 spans 16 residues. Germline lookup yields CDR1 SGHNT and CDR2 YENEEA. The V gene end was trimmed by 0 bases and the J gene end by 2 bases; junction bases not matched to a gene: 2.

This clonotype is judged large. The chain recombines TRBV29-1 with TRBJ1-1, with D tentatively TRBD1 (6 bases). V was shortened by 3 bases and J by 5 bases, with 16 bases between the two germline ends. The CDR3 is 14 residues long. Per germline, CDR1 SQVTM and CDR2 ANQGSEA. The CDR3 DNA follows: TGCAGCGTTGATGGGCGGGGGGCGCGGACTGAAGCTTTCTTT. Encoded protein: CSVDGRGARTEAFF.

This clonotype is labeled medium-sized. The chain is built from TRBV10-3 and TRBJ1-5; D not resolved. The V gene's germline CDR1 is ENHRY and CDR2 SYGVKD. The CDR3 is 12 amino acids. V shed 3 bases and J shed 1 base, with 1 base lying between them. The CDR3 sequence is CAISDSNQPQHF. The CDR3 DNA reads TGTGCCATCAGTGACAGCAATCAGCCCCAGCATTTT.

By sample fraction, this clonotype is large (0.1 to 1%). This chain joins TRBV11-3 and TRBJ1-1, with no clear D. CDR3 length: 13 residues. Germline V gene sequence: CDR1 SGHNT, CDR2 YENEEA. Trimming removed 7 bases from V and 1 base from J, with 10 bases in between. CDR3 in DNA: TGTGCCAGCACCCGAGAGGAGAACACTGAAGCTTTCTTT. This codes for CASTREENTEAFF.

The chain combines TRBV6-6 with TRBJ2-1; 7 bases are a match to TRBD1. The CDR3 has 18 amino acids. Germline V lookup: CDR1 MNHNY, CDR2 SVGAGI (reference sequence). The V segment lost 5 bases and the J segment 0 bases; nucleotides outside the gene matches: 13. The chain's CDR3 is CASSRDSQRGSSYNEQFF. CDR3 sequence (DNA): TGTGCCAGCAGTCGGGACAGTCAGAGGGGGAGCTCCTACAATGAGCAGTTCTTC.

This clonotype is labeled as medium-sized. The chain is built from TRBV13 and TRBJ2-3; the D gene is possibly TRBD2 (6 bases). CDR1 and CDR2 (germline): PRHDT, FYEKMQ (reference sequence). Trimming took off 7 bases at V and 12 bases at J, with 23 bases between the two ends. The CDR3 consists of 14 residues. The CDR3 loop reads CASKARGGERLQYF. CDR3 DNA: TGTGCCAGCAAGGCCCGAGGAGGGGAGCGTCTCCAGTATTTT.

This clonotype is termed medium-sized (0.01 to 0.1%). This chain links TRBV18 with TRBJ2-7; 7 bases agree with TRBD2. CDR3 length: 13 amino acids. Trimming removed 6 bases from V and 3 bases from J; junction bases left unmatched: 5. The germline CDR1 and CDR2 sequences are KGHSH and LQKENI. The CDR3 here is CASSRGVDYEQYF. The CDR3 coding sequence is TGTGCCAGCTCTCGGGGGGTCGACTACGAGCAGTACTTC.

This clonotype is large within its sample. The chain recombines TRBV6-1 with TRBJ2-7, with TRBD1 as a possible D gene (6 bases). Trimming took 5 bases from V and 4 from J, leaving 15 bases between them. This CDR3 is 14 amino acids long. The germline V gene encodes CDR1 MNHNS and CDR2 SASEGT. The CDR3 sequence is CASSRTVGEYEQYV. CDR3 nucleotide sequence: TGTGCCAGCAGTCGGACAGTTGGGGAATACGAGCAGTACGTC.

Comment on this clonotype: The junction differs from germline at one of its ends, possibly a read error. The chain links TRBV6-4 to TRBJ2-1, with 9 nucleotides matching TRBD2. The germline V gene encodes CDR1 MRHNA and CDR2 SNTAGT. The CDR3 spans 15 residues. CDR3 in DNA: TGTGCCAGCACGACTAGCGGAAGCTCCTGCAATGAGCAGTTCTTC. Translating it yields CASTTSGSSCNEQFF.

By sample fraction, this clonotype is large (0.1 to 1%). This sequence joins TRBV6-5 and TRBJ2-1; 12 bases are shared with TRBD1. This CDR3 contains 15 residues. The V segment lost 5 bases and the J segment 2 bases; nucleotides outside the gene matches: 1. Germline CDR1 and CDR2: MNHEY and SVGAGI. CDR3 sequence: CASSGDRGPYNEQFF. CDR3 DNA sequence: TGTGCCAGCAGTGGGGACAGGGGGCCCTACAATGAGCAGTTCTTC.

J is TRBJ2-1 and V is TRBV11-3, with 16 nucleotides matching TRBD2. The CDR3 runs 20 residues. Germline trimming cut 5 bases from V and 7 bases from J; bases unmatched to any gene: 17. Looked up from germline, CDR1 is SGHNT and CDR2 is YENEEA. The CDR3: CASSPLLGLAGGGLWNEQFF. CDR3 DNA sequence: TGTGCCAGCAGCCCACTCTTGGGACTAGCGGGAGGGGGGCTGTGGAATGAGCAGTTCTTC.

This chain links TRBV24-1 with TRBJ1-1; D gene ambiguous. From germline, CDR1 is KGHDR and CDR2 SFDVKD. The CDR3 loop spans 14 amino acids. The V end was cut by 2 bases, the J end by 6 bases, with 12 bases between. CDR3 amino acids: CATSDSNPLAEAFF. CDR3 DNA: TGTGCCACCAGTGATTCCAACCCCTTGGCTGAAGCTTTCTTT.

By sample fraction, this clonotype is medium-sized. The chain employs TRBV24-1 and TRBJ1-5; D is possibly TRBD1 (5 bases). Trimming took 8 bases from V and 3 from J, leaving 10 bases between them. The CDR3 spans 13 residues. Germline lookup yields CDR1 KGHDR and CDR2 SFDVKD. CDR3 protein: CATTAGTNQPQHF. Here the CDR3 DNA reads TGTGCCACCACGGCCGGGACCAATCAGCCCCAGCATTTT.

This clonotype is labeled as large. The V gene is TRBV7-2, the J gene TRBJ1-2; unclear D gene. Trimming pared 5 bases from V and 4 bases from J, leaving 11 bases between. CDR3 length: 13 amino acids. The germline V gene encodes CDR1 SGHTA and CDR2 FQGNSA. CDR3 region: CASSLDGFYGYTF. CDR3 in DNA: TGTGCCAGCAGCCTGGACGGATTCTATGGCTACACCTTC.

This clonotype came up a few times. The chain recombines TRBV30 with TRBJ2-1; 12 bases align to TRBD2. The CDR3 runs 14 residues. V dropped 4 bases and J dropped 7; count of bases not matched to a gene: 5. CDR1 and CDR2 (germline): GTSNPN, SVGIG (reference sequence). The CDR3: CAWKRTSGINEQFF. CDR3 sequence (DNA): TGTGCCTGGAAACGGACTAGCGGGATTAATGAGCAGTTCTTC.